The clone carrying this T cell receptor beta chain turned up a few times. Other nucleotide sequences from this sample produce the same CDR3. The data were taken from a study of beta chain features in type 1 diabetes. The study reverse transcribed the entire isolated RNA, so it sequenced expressed TCRB transcripts. Sequencing was performed with immunoSEQ multiplex PCR; in TCRdb, only in-frame clones are kept and a portion is missing. The sample records fewer than 900,000 clones, roughly a sixth being singletons. V lost 2 bases and J lost 4; bases outside the gene matches: 1. From germline, CDR1 is KGHSH and CDR2 LQKENI. The CDR3 has 14 residues.

This clonotype was obtained from a woman aged 18-30 years in good health. The V and J genes are TRBV18 and TRBJ2-5; 10 nucleotides line up with TRBD1. Specimen: naive CD4+ T cells from blood. The CDR3 nucleotides are TGTGCCAGCTCACCAGGGGACAGGGGAGAGACCCAGTACTTC. Protein product: CASSPGDRGETQYF.